The 15 T cell receptor beta chains below come from one sample, sequenced in a study of T cell repertoires in cytomegalovirus infection. Each CDR3 protein gets one entry after TCRdb re-called the reads with MiXCR. This sample yields 680,000 or so distinct CDR3 sequences, of which 35% to 40% are seen a single time; about 2.8% belongs to the top ten. The sequencing sample was made of PBMCs. The receptors shown here come from a human donor in good health (CMV status not recorded). Some clones in this sample may be carry-over from other donors' samples.

This clonotype has a handful of counts. The J gene is TRBJ2-1, the V gene TRBV7-9; D possibly matches TRBD1 or TRBD2 (6 bases each). CDR3 size: 14 residues. Trimming cost V 6 bases and J 6 bases, with 15 bases left between them. The germline V gene has CDR1 SEHNR and CDR2 FQNEAQ (reference sequence). The CDR3 reads CASRTGMGGNEQFF. DNA of the CDR3: TGTGCCAGCAGAACAGGGATGGGAGGCAATGAGCAGTTCTTC. The complete variable domain, with remaining parts taken from reference TRBV7-9 and TRBJ2-1, reads DTGVSQNPRHKITKRGQNVTFRCDPISEHNRLYWYRQTLGQGPEFLTYFQNEAQLEKSRLLSDRFSAERPKGSFSTLEIQRTEQGDSAMYLCASRTGMGGNEQFFGPGTRLTVL.

V gene TRBV2 combines with J gene TRBJ2-3; D not resolved. Germline V gene data show CDR1 as SNHLY and CDR2 as FYNNEI. The CDR3 length is 12 residues. V lost 2 bases and J 6 bases, leaving 6 bases between the germline ends. CDR3 in amino acids: CASSEWADTQYF. The CDR3 nucleotides read TGTGCCAGCAGTGAATGGGCGGATACGCAGTATTTT.

The chain recombines TRBV28 with TRBJ1-5; D is perhaps TRBD1 (6 bases). The CDR3 extends over 14 amino acids. Trimming removed 6 bases at V and 5 bases at J, with 14 bases between. CDR1 is MDHEN and CDR2 is SYDVKM in the germline V gene. In DNA, the CDR3 is TGTGCCAGCAGCGCAGGGGCGATCTATCAGCCCCAGCATTTT. It is translated as CASSAGAIYQPQHF.

This chain joins TRBV7-9 and TRBJ1-4; D might be TRBD1 (5 bases). CDR1 SEHNR and CDR2 FQNEAQ come from the germline V gene (reference sequence). The V gene lost 3 bases and the J gene lost 0 bases, with 8 bases spanning the gap. The CDR3 spans 15 residues. CDR3 nucleotide sequence: TGTGCCAGCAGCTTGTCAGGGACAACTAATGAAAAACTGTTTTTT. It yields the protein CASSLSGTTNEKLFF.

This clonotype was observed a few times. The CDR3 bases are TGTGCCAGCACAACACCCTCCTACGAGCAGTACTTC. Its protein is CASTTPSYEQYF. The chain joins TRBV28 to TRBJ2-7, with no clear D. This CDR3 has 12 residues. Trimming removed 7 bases at V and 0 bases at J, with 7 bases between. Per the germline V gene, CDR1 is MDHEN and CDR2 is SYDVKM. The whole variable domain, filled in from reference TRBV28 and TRBJ2-7, reads DVKVTQSSRYLVKRTGEKVFLECVQDMDHENMFWYRQDPGLGLRLIYFSYDVKMKEKGDIPEGYSVSREKKERFSLILESASTNQTSMYLCASTTPSYEQYFGPGTRLTVT.

This clonotype was detected only a few times. This chain connects TRBV7-9 to TRBJ2-1; D might be TRBD2 (6 bases). CDR1 is SEHNR and CDR2 is FQNEAQ in the germline V gene (reference sequence). The V gene lost 3 bases and the J gene lost 0 bases, with 12 bases spanning the gap. There are 16 residues in the CDR3. CDR3 bases: TGTGCCAGCAGCTTGGGGGGAGCCCACTCCTACAATGAGCAGTTCTTC. It codes for CASSLGGAHSYNEQFF.

This clonotype has more than one count but fewer than ten. The rearrangement links TRBV7-2 to TRBJ2-1; 9 nucleotides match TRBD1. This CDR3 is 15 amino acids long. Per the germline V gene, CDR1 is SGHTA and CDR2 is FQGNSA. V lost 5 bases to trimming and J lost 10 bases; unmatched junction nucleotides: 12. Here the CDR3 DNA reads TGTGCCAGCAGCCCTTGGACAGGGGCGCCCCAGGAGCAGTTCTTC. Translating gives CASSPWTGAPQEQFF.

The chain couples TRBV5-1 to TRBJ2-1; D not certain. V gave up 4 bases and J gave up 8 bases, with 19 bases separating them. Germline V gene sequence: CDR1 SGHRS, CDR2 YFSETQ. The CDR3 has 15 amino acids. In DNA form, the CDR3 reads TGCGCCAGCAGCCTGTACGGTAGCATCAGCGATGAGCAGTTCTTC. Amino acids: CASSLYGSISDEQFF.

With respect to this clonotype: Its ends do not fully match the called genes, so a read error is possible. CDR3 sequence (DNA): TGTGACAGCAGCGGCAGACTAGCGGGGACCTACGAGCAGTCCTTC. This encodes CDSSGRLAGTYEQSF. The chain uses TRBV7-2 and TRBJ2-7, with 11 bases lining up with TRBD2. CDR1 is SGHTA and CDR2 is FQGNSA in the germline V gene. The CDR3 sequence is 15 residues long.

This clonotype was seen ten or more times. The chain uses TRBV20-1 and TRBJ1-2; no clear D gene. The CDR3 totals 13 residues. V was trimmed by 3 bases and J by 5 bases, leaving 13 bases between them. Germline V gene lookup returns CDR1 DFQATT and CDR2 SNEGSKA (reference sequence). This chain's CDR3 is CSASEGSGYGYTF. DNA for the CDR3: TGCAGTGCTAGTGAGGGATCGGGGTATGGCTACACCTTC.

This clonotype has at least ten counts. J is TRBJ1-2 and V is TRBV7-2, with D unclear. Germline CDR1 is SGHTA and CDR2 is FQGNSA. The V end was cut by 5 bases, the J end by 0 bases, with 25 bases between. This CDR3 is 19 amino acids long. CDR3 sequence (DNA): TGTGCCAGCAGCCGGAACCCCACGTTGGGGTATCAGACTAACTATGGCTACACCTTC. Translating it yields CASSRNPTLGYQTNYGYTF.

J is TRBJ1-1 and V is TRBV2; D not resolved. The ends were cut back, 6 bases at V and 4 bases at J, with 15 bases in the middle. This CDR3 has 14 amino acids. Germline values: CDR1 SNHLY, CDR2 FYNNEI. CDR3 sequence (DNA): TGTGCCAGCAGAGTGGACGTGGGGAGCACTGAAGCTTTCTTT. Its translation: CASRVDVGSTEAFF.

This clonotype showed up just a few times. The chain has TRBV4-1 and TRBJ2-7; possibly TRBD2 for D (6 bases). The CDR3 is 15 amino acids. With 2 bases removed from V and 0 bases from J, the gap between germline ends came to 11 bases. Germline V gives CDR1 MGHRA, CDR2 YSYEKL. For the CDR3, the DNA is TGCGCCAGCAGCCAATACGCGGGGAGCTCCTACGAGCAGTACTTC. Encoded protein: CASSQYAGSSYEQYF.

The gene calls are TRBV12-3 or TRBV12-4 and TRBJ1-3, with 8 positions matching TRBD1. There are 15 residues in the CDR3. Trimming removed 5 bases from V and 1 base from J; junction bases left unmatched: 4. CDR3 nucleotides: TGTGCCAGCAGTCATACAGGGGGATCTGGAAACACCATATATTTT. Residues: CASSHTGGSGNTIYF.

This clonotype was counted a few times. The J gene is TRBJ1-2, the V gene TRBV3-1; tentatively, D is TRBD1 (5 bases). CDR3 size: 14 residues. Germline CDR1 reads LGHDT; CDR2 reads YNNKEL (reference sequence). Trimming left V 0 bases short and J 7 bases short, with 12 bases between. Written as DNA, the CDR3 is TGTGCCAGCAGCCAAGAGGGGGGACGAGCTGGCTACACCTTC. As protein: CASSQEGGRAGYTF.